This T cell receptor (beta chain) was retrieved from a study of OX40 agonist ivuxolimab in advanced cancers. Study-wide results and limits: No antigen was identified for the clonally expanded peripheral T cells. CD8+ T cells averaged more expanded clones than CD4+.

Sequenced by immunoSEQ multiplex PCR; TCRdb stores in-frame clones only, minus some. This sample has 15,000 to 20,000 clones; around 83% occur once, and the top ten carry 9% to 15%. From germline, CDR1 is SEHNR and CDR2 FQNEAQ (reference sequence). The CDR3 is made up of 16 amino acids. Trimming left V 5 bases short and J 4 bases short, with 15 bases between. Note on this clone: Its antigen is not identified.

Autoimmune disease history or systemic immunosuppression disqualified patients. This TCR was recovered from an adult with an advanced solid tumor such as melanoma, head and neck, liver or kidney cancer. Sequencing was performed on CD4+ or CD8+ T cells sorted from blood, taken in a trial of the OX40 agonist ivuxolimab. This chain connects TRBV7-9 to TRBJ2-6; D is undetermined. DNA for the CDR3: TGTGCCAGCAGCCAGAACTCAGGACCAGGGGCCAACGTCCTGACTTTC. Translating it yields CASSQNSGPGANVLTF.